This TCR beta chain was captured by sequencing in a study of shared clonotypes between healthy human individuals (dated by TCRdb to between 2020 and 2021). Background on the whole study: The cohort comprised a couple of women and a few men aged 18 to 49 years. The study deeply sequenced blood TCR repertoires of five healthy adults to estimate repertoire size and the extent of clonotype sharing between individuals. To increase sequencing depth and limit assay-specific biases, different laboratories used diverse techniques to prepare libraries and sequence TCR repertoires. Between about 0.8 and 9 billion PBMCs per donor were obtained by leukapheresis. Per donor, three plates each were used for CD4 naive and CD4 memory, two for CD8 naive, and one for CD8 memory. On the study overall, not on this receptor specifically: Larger estimated clonotype richness was generally found for naive subsets than for memory subsets. Pairwise subsampling indicated that sequencing depth was expected to affect the degree of clonotype sharing among donors. The small number of donors limited the genetic and exposure-history diversity represented. Higher generation probabilities were observed for clonotypes shared by all four sorted-subset donors than for non-shared clonotypes. About 4.5% of naive CD4, 3.5% of naive CD8, approximately 2% of memory CD4, and around 0.42% of memory CD8 clonotypes were shared across several donors. Sampling was restricted to blood, and TCR repertoires in tissue are likely to differ from TCR repertoires in blood. Incomplete sequencing was indicated by rarefaction of sorted-subset datasets, despite the large sequencing depth.

This clone was seen a few times. Its antigen remains undetermined. No base-level quality is on record; no much larger clone is a single base apart. From a lookup of the germline V gene (reference sequence), CDR1 and CDR2 are LNHDA and SQIVND. There are 14 amino acids in the CDR3, from cysteine to phenylalanine inclusive. The only DNA kept is the CDR3, 42 bases in frame from the first base. V is pared back by 3 bases and J by 7 bases, with 10 bases lying between the germline termini. Using the deep immunoSEQ assay, multiplex PCR amplified TCR CDR3 regions from genomic DNA. Extracted genomic DNA from each cell subset was spread evenly across all wells of several immunoSEQ 96-well plates, with each plate serving as a replicate. Each replicate PCR for sorted subsets received 150 to 250 ng genomic DNA, equal to about 30,000 T cell genomes. Purified libraries were quantified with a Qubit 3.0 fluorometer, sized on a Bioanalyzer 2100, and re-quantified with the KAPA Library Quantification kit. A separate single-read 150-cycle Illumina NextSeq 550 flow cell was used to sequence each immunoSEQ 96-well plate. Per the authors' processing: Because the immunoSEQ output held only junctional sequences and lacked quality scores, the filtering could not match the filtering applied to full-length reads. To assign V/J genes and CDR3, sequences were annotated using PyIR, a Python wrapper for IgBLAST v1.9, with IMGT germline references. Reads were filtered out if the reads had weak V/J assignments (E-value above 1e-6), no CDR3, stop codons, out-of-frame junctions, or ambiguous translated residues. V3J clonotypes were defined by identical inferred V gene, J gene, and CDR3 amino acid sequence. Percentage overlap between repertoires was computed as shared unique clonotypes divided by the size of the smaller repertoire. RTK rarefaction, the Chao1 estimator, and Recon v2.1 estimates of unobserved clonotypes were used to assess repertoire richness. Generation probabilities for all TCRbeta clonotypes obtained by the gDNA method from a few donors were computed using OLGA. TCRdb carries this immuneACCESS record with in-frame sequences only. Its versions omit some clonotypes, under half of them owing to an unresolved V gene in the studies checked, with the rest unexplained. That table supplies the V and J calls and clone size; D and trimming were determined from the DNA. Counted in this sample were around 700,000 clones; about 74% of them appeared once. Of the sample, 1.5% to 2% falls within the top ten clones.

The donors were healthy, HIV-negative adults who had no recently reported acute infections or vaccinations. Every donor was a Caucasian adult residing in Nashville, Tennessee, USA. CD4+ T cells were enriched through magnetic negative selection, after which naive cells were positively selected on CD45RA and the remaining negative fraction served as the memory subset. Blood was collected by leukapheresis, and PBMCs were isolated by Ficoll-Histopaque density gradient centrifugation and then cryopreserved in liquid nitrogen vapor phase. Analytical flow cytometry was used to check the purity and quantity of each magnetically sorted T cell population. From each sorted fraction, genomic DNA was isolated and quantified by UV absorbance on a Nanodrop 2000c.

The sample was memory CD4+ T cells sorted from blood. The sample's cell subset or site label is to be understood as: CD45RA-negative fraction. The chain is encoded by TRBV19 joined to TRBJ1-6, with no reliable assignment of the D segment. This sequence was found in a woman in her 30s in good health. The CDR3 protein sequence reads: CASSMDPKNSPLHF. The bases read TGTGCCAGTAGTATGGACCCTAAGAATTCACCCCTCCACTTT.